The 32 T cell receptor beta chains in this list originate from one sample, sequenced in a study of blood T cell repertoires in COVID-19. Sequencing used immunoSEQ multiplex PCR; TCRdb keeps in-frame clones, though not all of them. The sample contains tens of thousands of clones, 80% to 85% of which appear only once. The sample comprised peripheral blood. These receptors all come from a man in his 60s with COVID-19, enrolled during active disease.

The chain couples TRBV3-1 (or the pseudogene TRBV3-2) to TRBJ2-7, with D tentatively TRBD1 (5 bases). CDR3 length: 14 amino acids. In germline, CDR1 is LGHDT, CDR2 YNNKEL (reference sequence). V was shortened by 1 base and J by 5 bases, with 12 bases between the two germline ends. The CDR3 coding sequence is TGTGCCAGCAGCCAAGTATACAGGCCGGACGAGCAGTACTTC. It yields the protein CASSQVYRPDEQYF.

This rearrangement joins TRBV19 to TRBJ1-5; D is possibly TRBD1 (6 bases). This CDR3 has 16 amino acids. V shed 4 bases and J shed 1 base, with 14 bases lying between them. The V gene's germline CDR1 is LNHDA and CDR2 SQIVND (reference sequence). The CDR3 sequence is CASSRKDRSSNQPQHF. CDR3 nucleotide sequence: TGTGCCAGTAGTAGAAAGGACAGATCGAGCAATCAGCCCCAGCATTTT.

V usage is TRBV5-1 and J usage is TRBJ1-1; the match to TRBD1 covers 10 bases. Germline-derived CDR1 and CDR2 are SGHRS and YFSETQ. V trimming: 3 bases; J trimming: 4 bases; junction bases outside the gene matches: 6. CDR3 size: 15 residues. For the CDR3, the DNA is TGCGCCAGCAGCTCCGGGACAGGGGTTCTCACTGAAGCTTTCTTT. This codes for CASSSGTGVLTEAFF.

The chain combines TRBV28 with TRBJ1-2; D may be TRBD1 (5 bases). The CDR3 sequence is 17 residues long. V was pared by 6 bases and J by 0 bases, with 20 bases between. Per germline, CDR1 MDHEN and CDR2 SYDVKM. DNA of the CDR3: TGTGCCAGCAGCCGGGGGGGAGGTAGAAATTCTAACTATGGCTACACCTTC. It is translated as CASSRGGGRNSNYGYTF.

This chain links TRBV11-2 with TRBJ2-2; D may be TRBD2 (5 bases). The CDR3 covers 15 residues. CDR1 is SGHAT, CDR2 FQNNGV, per germline. V lost 2 bases, J lost 7 bases, and 14 bases lay in between. The CDR3 protein is CASSLSRAGVGELFF. CDR3 nucleotides: TGTGCCAGCAGCTTATCGAGGGCCGGGGTCGGGGAGCTGTTTTTT.

This chain links TRBV12-2 with TRBJ1-1; TRBD1, the table's D call, lacks a check against the DNA. TRBV12-2 is reported as a pseudogene. The CDR3 totals 14 residues. The chain's CDR3 is CASFRTGLNTEAFF. CDR3 DNA sequence: TGTGCAAGCTTTCGGACAGGGTTAAACACTGAAGCTTTCTTT.

The chain employs TRBV7-6 and TRBJ2-5; 7 positions match TRBD1. The CDR3 consists of 15 residues. The V gene end was trimmed by 5 bases and the J gene end by 5 bases; junction bases not matched to a gene: 11. The germline V gene has CDR1 SGHVS and CDR2 FNYEAQ. The CDR3 DNA reads TGTGCCAGCAGCCCCCCGACAGGGCTCGGGGAGACCCAGTACTTC. Amino acid sequence: CASSPPTGLGETQYF.

The chain joins TRBV7-3 to TRBJ2-1; TRBD1 matches at 7 bases. Germline CDR1 reads SGHTA; CDR2 reads FQGTGA. V lost 3 bases to trimming and J lost 1 base; unmatched junction nucleotides: 3. The CDR3 has 15 residues. The CDR3 DNA is TGTGCCAGCAGCTTGAACAGGGGTTCCTACAATGAGCAGTTCTTC. Protein sequence: CASSLNRGSYNEQFF. The full variable domain, its missing parts supplied by reference TRBV7-3 and TRBJ2-1, is GAGVSQTPSNKVTEKGKYVELRCDPISGHTALYWYRQSLGQGPEFLIYFQGTGAADDSGLPNDRFFAVRPEGSVSTLKIQRTERGDSAVYLCASSLNRGSYNEQFFGPGTRLTVL.

The V gene is TRBV24-1, the J gene TRBJ2-5; D remains unclear. CDR1 and CDR2 (germline): KGHDR, SFDVKD. The CDR3 is made up of 15 amino acids. The ends were cut back, 4 bases at V and 1 base at J, with 12 bases in the middle. Here the CDR3 reads CATSESKIGQETQYF. The CDR3 DNA is TGTGCCACCAGTGAGTCCAAGATCGGCCAAGAGACCCAGTACTTC.

The J gene is TRBJ2-5, the V gene TRBV4-2; 12 bases are shared with TRBD2. This CDR3 has 20 residues. The ends lost 1 base at V and 5 bases at J; junction bases unmatched: 17. Germline V gene sequence: CDR1 LGHNA, CDR2 YNFKEQ. Here the CDR3 DNA reads TGTGCCAGCAGCCAAGGCCCTAGCGGGGGGGCAAGTGTTTTTGTGGAGACCCAGTACTTC. It codes for CASSQGPSGGASVFVETQYF.

This chain joins TRBV4-1 and TRBJ1-1; a possible D gene is TRBD1 (6 bases). This CDR3 comprises 16 residues. The germline V and J ends were trimmed by 4 bases and 1 base, with 16 bases remaining between them. CDR1 and CDR2 from the germline V gene are MGHRA and YSYEKL. The chain's CDR3 is CASSLLPGHQNTEAFF. The CDR3 nucleotides read TGCGCCAGCAGCCTCCTCCCGGGACATCAGAACACTGAAGCTTTCTTT.

This clone was seen only a few times. The chain uses TRBV4-2 and TRBJ2-7, with a tentative D call TRBD2 (5 bases). This CDR3 has 15 amino acids. Germline V lookup: CDR1 LGHNA, CDR2 YNFKEQ. With 0 bases removed from V and 0 bases from J, the gap between germline ends came to 9 bases. The CDR3 DNA is TGTGCCAGCAGCCAAGAAACGGGAATCTCCTACGAGCAGTACTTC. Residues: CASSQETGISYEQYF.

This chain uses TRBV24-1 with TRBJ1-2; D may be TRBD1 (5 bases). Germline V gene data show CDR1 as KGHDR and CDR2 as SFDVKD. The V and J ends lost 4 bases and 8 bases respectively, with 13 bases between them. The CDR3 runs 13 residues. The DNA for the CDR3 is TGTGCCACCAGTGACGACAGTGTGAGGGGCTACACCTTC. Its translation: CATSDDSVRGYTF.

The chain employs TRBV29-1 and TRBJ1-4; D is undetermined. Germline values: CDR1 SQVTM, CDR2 ANQGSEA. The CDR3 runs 14 residues. Trimming stripped 7 bases from V and 0 bases from J, with 12 bases between. The CDR3 DNA reads as TGCAGCGCCTCGGGAGTTGCAACTAATGAAAAACTGTTTTTT. It codes for CSASGVATNEKLFF.

For the CDR3, the DNA is TGTGCCACCAGTGGTGGGACAGGGAAGTCTCAGCCCCAGCATTTT. Translating gives CATSGGTGKSQPQHF. V gene TRBV24-1 combines with J gene TRBJ1-5, with 9 bases aligning to TRBD1. V trimming: 5 bases; J trimming: 6 bases; junction bases outside the gene matches: 7. CDR1 KGHDR and CDR2 SFDVKD come from the germline V gene. The CDR3 runs 15 residues.

V and J are TRBV11-2 and TRBJ1-4; TRBD1 matches 8 bases. The CDR3 is made up of 15 amino acids. The V and J ends lost 2 bases and 7 bases, in that order; junction bases with no gene match: 6. Germline CDR1 and CDR2: SGHAT and FQNNGV. The CDR3 bases are TGTGCCAGCAGCTTACCGGCCAGGGGGCTTGAAAAACTGTTTTTT. This translates into CASSLPARGLEKLFF.

The chain couples TRBV4-1 to TRBJ1-1, with 9 positions matching TRBD1. The CDR3 is made up of 17 amino acids. Germline V CDR1 and CDR2: MGHRA, YSYEKL. After removal of 3 bases from V and 4 bases from J, the junction contained 12 bases not matched to a gene. The CDR3 DNA reads as TGCGCCAGCAGCCACCCGCTACAGGGGGCGCTTCTCACTGAAGCTTTCTTT. It translates to CASSHPLQGALLTEAFF.

The chain is built from TRBV3-1 (or the pseudogene TRBV3-2) and TRBJ2-3; 7 positions agree with TRBD2. V shed 1 base and J 3 bases; nucleotides not matched to a gene: 13. The CDR3 is 18 residues long. Germline lookup yields CDR1 LGHDT and CDR2 YNNKEL (reference sequence). The CDR3 nucleotides read TGTGCCAGCAGCCAAGCCCCTCCCATAGCGGGTGGGACAGATACGCAGTATTTT. Residues: CASSQAPPIAGGTDTQYF.

The chain couples TRBV10-3 to TRBJ2-5, with D possibly matching TRBD2 (6 bases). The CDR3 length is 14 residues. Looked up from germline, CDR1 is ENHRY and CDR2 is SYGVKD. V shed 6 bases and J shed 4 bases, with 15 bases lying between them. This CDR3 reads CAIRKGTLGETQYF. CDR3 bases: TGTGCCATCAGGAAAGGGACTCTCGGAGAGACCCAGTACTTC.

The chain is built from TRBV3-1 (or the pseudogene TRBV3-2) and TRBJ2-5; TRBD2 agrees at 12 bases. From germline, CDR1 is LGHDT and CDR2 YNNKEL (reference sequence). CDR3 size: 15 residues. The trim removed 3 bases at V and 7 bases at J, leaving 6 bases unmatched. The CDR3 DNA is TGTGCCAGCAGCCAGGGACTAGCGGGTCTCGGGACCCAGTACTTC. Translating gives CASSQGLAGLGTQYF.

The CDR3 sequence: CASSREETQYF. The CDR3 coding sequence is TGTGCCAGCAGCAGGGAAGAGACCCAGTACTTC. The chain has TRBV28 and TRBJ2-5; the D gene is possibly TRBD1 (5 bases). The CDR3 covers 11 residues. The germline V gene has CDR1 MDHEN and CDR2 SYDVKM. V lost 6 bases to trimming and J lost 3 bases, with 5 bases between them.

V usage is TRBV19 and J usage is TRBJ1-2, with 7 bases aligning to TRBD1. The junction had 4 bases not matched to a gene; V was cut back by 4 bases and J by 5 bases. Looked up from germline, CDR1 is LNHDA and CDR2 is SQIVND (reference sequence). CDR3 size: 13 residues. The DNA of the CDR3 is TGTGCCAGTAGTAGAAACAGGGGATATGGCTACACCTTC. Translated, it gives CASSRNRGYGYTF.

A remark on this clone: This specimen includes other DNA sequences encoding the same CDR3. The chain joins TRBV10-3 to TRBJ2-2, with D possibly being TRBD2 (5 bases). This CDR3 region has 17 residues. Germline V gene sequence: CDR1 ENHRY, CDR2 SYGVKD. V was trimmed by 10 bases and J by 0 bases, leaving 21 bases between them. This chain's CDR3 is CATGTDRTYANTGELFF. Here the CDR3 DNA reads TGTGCCACGGGAACCGACCGAACCTACGCGAACACCGGGGAGCTGTTTTTT.

The V gene is TRBV7-2, the J gene TRBJ2-5; TRBD2 aligns across 8 bases. This CDR3 has 14 residues. Trimming cost V 4 bases and J 5 bases; bases outside gene matches: 6. Germline V gives CDR1 SGHTA, CDR2 FQGNSA. CDR3 sequence (DNA): TGTGCCAGCAGCTCCGGGGGGGCTAGGGAGACCCAGTACTTC. Amino acids: CASSSGGARETQYF. Drawing the rest from reference TRBV7-2 and TRBJ2-5, the complete variable domain is GAGVSQSPSNKVTEKGKDVELRCDPISGHTALYWYRQSLGQGLEFLIYFQGNSAPDKSGLPSDRFSAERTGGSVSTLTIQRTQQEDSAVYLCASSSGGARETQYFGPGTRLLVL.

This chain uses TRBV4-2 with TRBJ2-1; 9 positions agree with TRBD2. Per the germline V gene, CDR1 is LGHNA and CDR2 is YNFKEQ. CDR3 size: 18 residues. The ends lost 2 bases at V and 2 bases at J; junction bases unmatched: 10. CDR3 nucleotide sequence: TGTGCCAGCAGCCAATTTTTCGGGACTAGCAGCACCTACAATGAGCAGTTCTTC. Its protein is CASSQFFGTSSTYNEQFF.

This chain joins TRBV2 and TRBJ2-1; 7 bases fit TRBD1. V trimming: 5 bases; J trimming: 4 bases; junction bases outside the gene matches: 8. The germline gives CDR1 SNHLY, CDR2 FYNNEI. The CDR3 runs 15 residues. CDR3 amino acids: CASSPDRVSYNEQFF. The CDR3 DNA reads as TGTGCCAGCAGTCCCGACAGGGTGTCTTACAATGAGCAGTTCTTC.

The genes are TRBV4-1 and TRBJ2-1; 7 bases are a match to TRBD1. The V and J ends lost 4 bases and 7 bases, in that order; junction bases with no gene match: 7. Germline assignment: CDR1 MGHRA and CDR2 YSYEKL. CDR3 length: 14 amino acids. The CDR3 region is CASSPTGLGNEQFF. The CDR3 DNA follows: TGCGCCAGCAGCCCGACAGGGCTGGGTAATGAGCAGTTCTTC.

The rearrangement joins TRBV10-3 to TRBJ1-2; D gene ambiguous. The CDR3 spans 14 residues. Trimming shortened V by 3 bases and J by 2 bases, and 10 bases separated the two germline ends. The germline CDR1 and CDR2 sequences are ENHRY and SYGVKD. CDR3 DNA: TGTGCCATCAGTGACACCCCGAGGAACTATGGCTACACCTTC. Protein: CAISDTPRNYGYTF.

V gene TRBV7-9 combines with J gene TRBJ1-2; D unclear. Trimming cost V 5 bases and J 5 bases, with 9 bases left between them. In germline, CDR1 is SEHNR, CDR2 FQNEAQ (reference sequence). CDR3 length: 12 residues. The CDR3 DNA is TGTGCCAGCAGCCGGATCGGGTATGGCTACACCTTC. It encodes CASSRIGYGYTF.

This clone was observed once. The chain links TRBV18 to TRBJ1-3; D ambiguous. V was clipped by 0 bases and J by 0 bases, with 9 bases between them. Germline lookup yields CDR1 KGHSH and CDR2 LQKENI. The CDR3 contains 16 residues. CDR3 amino acids: CASSPPLGDSGNTIYF. The CDR3, as DNA: TGTGCCAGCTCACCACCGTTGGGAGACTCTGGAAACACCATATATTTT.

V is TRBV25-1 and J is TRBJ2-5; a weak D match, TRBD1 (8 bases). V lost 8 bases and J lost 4, with 17 bases in between. CDR1 is MGHDK and CDR2 is SYGVNS in the germline V gene. The CDR3 consists of 14 residues. The CDR3 loop is CASGRQGRGETQYF. The CDR3 DNA is TGTGCCAGCGGCCGACAGGGGAGGGGAGAGACCCAGTACTTC.

The CDR3 DNA reads as TGTGCCAGCTCACCCTTGGAGGACAATGAGCAGTTCTTC. Its protein product is CASSPLEDNEQFF. The V call is TRBV18, the J call TRBJ2-1, with D possibly being TRBD2 (5 bases). The CDR3 is 13 amino acids. CDR1 and CDR2 (germline): KGHSH, LQKENI. Trimming removed 3 bases at V and 5 bases at J, with 8 bases between.